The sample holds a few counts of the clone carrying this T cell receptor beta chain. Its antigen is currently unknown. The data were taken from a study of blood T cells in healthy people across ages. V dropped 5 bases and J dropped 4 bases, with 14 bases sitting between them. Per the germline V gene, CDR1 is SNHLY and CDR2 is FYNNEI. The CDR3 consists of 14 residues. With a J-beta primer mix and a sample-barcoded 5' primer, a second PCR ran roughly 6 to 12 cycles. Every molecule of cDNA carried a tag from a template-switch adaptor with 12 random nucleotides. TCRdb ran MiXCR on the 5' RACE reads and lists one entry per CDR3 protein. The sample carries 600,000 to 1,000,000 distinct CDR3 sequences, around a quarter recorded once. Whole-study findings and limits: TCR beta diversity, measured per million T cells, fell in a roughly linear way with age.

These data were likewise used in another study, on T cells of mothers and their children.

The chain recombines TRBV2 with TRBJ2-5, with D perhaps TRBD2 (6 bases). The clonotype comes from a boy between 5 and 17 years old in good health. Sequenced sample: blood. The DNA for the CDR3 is TGTGCCAGCAGTACGGGGACCGGGGGAGAGACCCAGTACTTC. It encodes CASSTGTGGETQYF.